The 14 T cell receptor beta chains below all came from one sample that was sequenced in a study of T cells after yellow fever vaccination. TCRdb recomputed calls from the 5' RACE reads with MiXCR, one row per CDR3 protein. The table lists about 340,000 distinct CDR3 sequences, 8% to 10% of them singletons, with more than 15% in the top ten. Sequences were derived from PBMCs, sampled on the day of the first yellow fever vaccination. Receptors were obtained from a young man who received the YFV17D yellow fever vaccine.

This clonotype turned up a few times. The chain recombines TRBV18 with TRBJ1-1; D unresolved. Trimming removed 2 bases from V and 0 bases from J, with 10 bases in between. This CDR3 has 15 amino acids. Per the germline V gene, CDR1 is KGHSH and CDR2 is LQKENI. The CDR3 region is CASSPTAQMNTEAFF. The CDR3 DNA reads TGTGCCAGCTCACCAACTGCACAGATGAACACTGAAGCTTTCTTT.

This clonotype turned up a few times. This chain connects TRBV7-2 to TRBJ1-4; 8 bases map to TRBD1. Trimming took 2 bases from V and 8 from J; bases not matched to a gene: 4. This CDR3 has 14 amino acids. CDR1 and CDR2 from the germline V gene are SGHTA and FQGNSA. CDR3 sequence reads: CASSLSRGREKLFF. CDR3 sequence (DNA): TGTGCCAGCAGCTTAAGCAGGGGGCGGGAAAAACTGTTTTTT.

There are a few counts of this clonotype. CDR3 sequence reads: CASSQGANIYGYTF. CDR3 bases: TGCGCCAGCAGCCAGGGGGCGAATATCTATGGCTACACCTTC. The V and J genes are TRBV4-1 and TRBJ1-2; a possible D gene is TRBD1 (6 bases). The V and J ends lost 3 bases and 4 bases respectively, with 12 bases between them. CDR1 MGHRA and CDR2 YSYEKL come from the germline V gene. This CDR3 has 14 amino acids.

The rearrangement uses TRBV5-5 and TRBJ2-1; D unresolved. Trimming cost V 4 bases and J 6 bases, with 14 bases left between them. This CDR3 has 14 residues. CDR1 is SGHKS, CDR2 YYEKEE, per germline (reference sequence). The CDR3 bases are TGTGCCAGCAGCCCCTGGCACATCTGCAATGAGCAGTTCTTC. It is translated as CASSPWHICNEQFF.

The rearrangement links TRBV12-3 or TRBV12-4 to TRBJ2-3; 11 positions match TRBD2. This CDR3 is built from 15 residues. After removal of 5 bases from V and 3 bases from J, the junction contained 4 bases not matched to a gene. In DNA, the CDR3 is TGTGCCAGCAGTGGGGGGACTAGCGGAACAGATACGCAGTATTTT. Its translation is CASSGGTSGTDTQYF.

V usage is TRBV6-5 and J usage is TRBJ2-3, with D tentatively TRBD1 or TRBD2 (6 bases each). The CDR3 length is 14 residues. Germline assignment: CDR1 MNHEY and CDR2 SVGAGI. Trimming took off 2 bases at V and 1 base at J, with 7 bases between the two ends. DNA of the CDR3: TGTGCCAGCAGTTACGGGGGGCGCACAGATACGCAGTATTTT. It encodes CASSYGGRTDTQYF.

This clonotype was counted only a few times. The CDR3 nucleotides are TGTGCCTGGAGACGTGGGTTAACGGATACGCAGTATTTT. Residues: CAWRRGLTDTQYF. This sequence joins TRBV30 and TRBJ2-3, with no clear D. This CDR3 has 13 residues. Trimming took off 3 bases at V and 6 bases at J, with 13 bases between the two ends. Germline loops: CDR1 GTSNPN, CDR2 SVGIG (reference sequence).

The V gene is TRBV2, the J gene TRBJ1-2; 10 bases are a match to TRBD1. The junction had 8 bases not matched to a gene; V was cut back by 6 bases and J by 7 bases. The CDR3 sequence is 14 residues long. Germline loops: CDR1 SNHLY, CDR2 FYNNEI. The CDR3, as DNA: TGTGCCAGCAGCCCCGGGACAGGGGACAGTGGCTACACCTTC. It codes for CASSPGTGDSGYTF. Complete variable domain (other parts from reference TRBV2 and TRBJ1-2): EPEVTQTPSHQVTQMGQEVILRCVPISNHLYFYWYRQILGQKVEFLVSFYNNEISEKSEIFDDQFSVERPDGSNFTLKIRSTKLEDSAMYFCASSPGTGDSGYTFGSGTRLTVV.

This clonotype was picked up many times. This CDR3 reads CASSQRAGGSRTPLHF. CDR3 bases: TGTGCCAGCAGCCAACGGGCGGGGGGCTCTCGGACACCCCTCCACTTT. The chain uses TRBV14 and TRBJ1-6, with D possibly being TRBD1 (6 bases). The CDR3 contains 16 residues. Germline V gives CDR1 SGHDN, CDR2 FVKESK. V dropped 2 bases and J dropped 11 bases, with 19 bases sitting between them.

The chain employs TRBV5-1 and TRBJ2-7, with D uncertain. The CDR3 has 13 amino acids. Trimming took 0 bases from V and 3 from J, leaving 7 bases between them. CDR1 is SGHRS, CDR2 YFSETQ, per germline. CDR3 sequence reads: CASSLATDYEQYF. In DNA, the CDR3 is TGCGCCAGCAGCTTGGCTACAGACTACGAGCAGTACTTC.

The V gene is TRBV20-1, the J gene TRBJ2-7; the match to TRBD2 covers 9 bases. This CDR3 is 13 amino acids long. CDR1 is DFQATT and CDR2 is SNEGSKA in the germline V gene (reference sequence). Trimming took 7 bases from V and 4 from J; bases not matched to a gene: 8. The CDR3 DNA reads as TGCAGTGGGGCGGGGGGGCTACGGTACGAGCAGTACTTC. Protein product: CSGAGGLRYEQYF.

The rearrangement links TRBV7-9 to TRBJ2-7; D uncertain. The length of the CDR3 is 12 residues. Germline loops: CDR1 SEHNR, CDR2 FQNEAQ (reference sequence). Trimming pared 1 base from V and 4 bases from J, leaving 5 bases between. The CDR3 sequence: CASSLDPYEQYV. In DNA, the CDR3 is TGTGCCAGCAGCTTAGACCCGTACGAGCAGTACGTC.

The table lists this clonotype with many counts. The chain is built from TRBV6-2 or TRBV6-3 and TRBJ2-3; TRBD1 aligns across 8 bases. The CDR3 length is 15 residues. V trimming: 6 bases; J trimming: 3 bases; junction bases outside the gene matches: 8. Germline V gene lookup returns CDR1 MNHEY and CDR2 SVGEGT. The CDR3 loop reads CASSRTGLRTDTQYF. The CDR3 DNA is TGTGCCAGCAGCCGGACAGGGCTCCGGACAGATACGCAGTATTTT.

This clonotype was seen only a few times. The chain is built from TRBV5-6 and TRBJ2-1; TRBD2 matches 10 bases. Trimming at V came to 5 bases and at J to 3 bases, leaving 8 bases not matched to a gene. The length of the CDR3 is 16 residues. Germline V gene lookup returns CDR1 SGHDT and CDR2 YYEEEE. CDR3: CASSSRAGGVYNEQFF. CDR3 DNA: TGTGCCAGCAGTTCCAGAGCGGGGGGGGTCTACAATGAGCAGTTCTTC. The full variable domain, its missing parts supplied by reference TRBV5-6 and TRBJ2-1, is DAGVTQSPTHLIKTRGQQVTLRCSPKSGHDTVSWYQQALGQGPQFIFQYYEEEERQRGNFPDRFSGHQFPNYSSELNVNALLLGDSALYLCASSSRAGGVYNEQFFGPGTRLTVL.